The clone carrying this TCR beta chain was seen a few times. The data are from a study of cytomegalovirus exposure and HLA in healthy donors. Looking at the study overall: Around 85 million unique TCR sequences came from HLA-typed donors in an early release.

The CDR3 length is 14 residues. V dropped 3 bases and J dropped 5 bases, with 10 bases sitting between them. From germline, CDR1 is LNHDA and CDR2 SQIVND (reference sequence). Primers included in the PCR were 60 Vbeta and 13 Jbeta primers. The method was immunoSEQ multiplex PCR; TCRdb's version includes in-frame clones alone and lacks a portion of them. The table lists fewer than 200,000 clones, about 9% of them singletons, with less than 1.5% in the top ten. This rearrangement joins TRBV19 to TRBJ2-2; D perhaps matches TRBD1 (5 bases). The specimen was PBMCs. The TCR originated in a young woman in good health and CMV-seropositive. CDR3 DNA: TGTGCCAGTAGTATGGGGAAGGGGACCGGGGAGCTGTTTTTT. Translated: CASSMGKGTGELFF.